The 2 T cell receptor beta chains reported below all come from one sample, sequenced in a study of Ad26.COV2.S vaccination and SARS-CoV-2 variants. Indicated treatment: about 20 received Ad26.COV2.S at low or high dose, single or two shots; roughly 5 received placebo; per-sample allocation not given. After the first vaccine or placebo injection, samples were drawn on day 63. This table comes from immunoSEQ multiplex PCR, and its TCRdb copy is limited to in-frame clones, with some not included. The table includes roughly 400,000 clones, 80% to 95% detected once. The material was peripheral blood, obtained in a trial of Ad26.COV2.S vaccine versus placebo. The receptors come from a person between 18 and 59 years old who received the Ad26.COV2.S COVID-19 vaccine or a placebo.

The V gene is TRBV7-9, the J gene TRBJ2-7; D perhaps matches TRBD1 (5 bases). V dropped 5 bases and J dropped 2 bases, with 13 bases sitting between them. The CDR3 has 14 residues. From germline, CDR1 is SEHNR and CDR2 FQNEAQ (reference sequence). Here the CDR3 reads CASSPRQNPYEQYF. CDR3 in DNA: TGTGCCAGCAGCCCCAGACAGAATCCCTACGAGCAGTACTTC.

This clone occurred once. The gene calls are TRBV10-3 and TRBJ2-7; D gene unclear. V was shortened by 2 bases and J by 2 bases, with 13 bases between the two germline ends. The CDR3 runs to 15 residues. CDR1 and CDR2 (germline): ENHRY, SYGVKD. CDR3 DNA: TGTGCCATCAGTGAGCCCGCAGCTCCCCCCTACGAGCAGTACTTC. Amino acid sequence: CAISEPAAPPYEQYF.